The sequence of this T cell receptor (beta chain) was determined in a study of low-dose radiotherapy and immunotherapy resistance in tumors. TRAV and TRBV primers primed cDNA for both TCRalpha and TCRbeta. Amplification, which lasted 20 to 25 PCR cycles, used a constant-region primer and V-primer adapter to amplify TCRs. TCRdb re-analysed the reads in MiXCR, keeping a single row per CDR3 protein. The sample contains over 65,000 distinct CDR3 sequences, 18% of which appear only once. The CDR3 loop spans 13 amino acids. Trimming removed 4 bases from V and 7 bases from J; junction bases left unmatched: 6. This clonotype was seen many times. The time point denotes: before trial treatment.

This sequence was found in a male donor with prostate cancer. Specimen: PBMCs, collected before treatment. The rearrangement links TRBV12-3 or TRBV12-4 to TRBJ1-1, with 7 positions matching TRBD1. The CDR3 spells CASSSRQGGEAFF. CDR3 DNA: TGTGCCAGCAGTTCCCGACAGGGTGGTGAAGCTTTCTTT.